The 10 T cell receptor beta chains in this list originate from one sample, sequenced in a study of beta chain features in type 1 diabetes. These receptors are not linked to any known antigen. Study results and caveats: Type 1 diabetes patients had moderately but significantly shorter TCRB CDR3s in all four CD4+ subsets.

The investigators reverse transcribed all of the isolated RNA, so they sequenced expressed TCRB transcripts. Method: immunoSEQ multiplex PCR; TCRdb's copy keeps in-frame clones and lacks some. The sample includes fewer than 300,000 clones, approximately 10% seen only once; the top ten take roughly 0.017%. The material sequenced was naive CD4+ T cells from blood. The receptors originated from a man younger than 40 with type 1 diabetes.

The rearrangement joins TRBV5-1 to TRBJ2-5; D remains ambiguous. The germline V gene has CDR1 SGHRS and CDR2 YFSETQ. CDR3 length: 15 amino acids. With 1 base removed from V and 1 base from J, the gap between germline ends came to 11 bases. The CDR3 DNA sequence: TGCGCCAGCAGCTTGTTGACAACGGCCCAAGAGACCCAGTACTTC. This codes for CASSLLTTAQETQYF.

This clone occurred a few times. The rearrangement links TRBV2 to TRBJ1-4, with 8 nucleotides matching TRBD1. The CDR3 is 14 residues long. The ends lost 6 bases at V and 8 bases at J; junction bases unmatched: 8. The germline CDR1 and CDR2 sequences are SNHLY and FYNNEI. The CDR3 region is CASSRQGSGEKLFF. CDR3 nucleotide sequence: TGTGCCAGCAGCCGACAGGGGTCGGGAGAAAAACTGTTTTTT. Looking up the rest from reference TRBV2 and TRBJ1-4 gives the full variable domain: EPEVTQTPSHQVTQMGQEVILRCVPISNHLYFYWYRQILGQKVEFLVSFYNNEISEKSEIFDDQFSVERPDGSNFTLKIRSTKLEDSAMYFCASSRQGSGEKLFFGSGTQLSVL.

This clone showed up just a few times. This chain connects TRBV29-1 to TRBJ2-3, with 7 bases aligning to TRBD2. This CDR3 is 15 amino acids long. V lost 6 bases, J lost 0 bases, and 9 bases stayed unmatched. Germline values: CDR1 SQVTM, CDR2 ANQGSEA. The CDR3 region is CSVLKVGGSTDTQYF. Here the CDR3 DNA reads TGCAGCGTACTAAAGGTGGGGGGGAGCACAGATACGCAGTATTTT.

This clone was seen more than once but under ten times. V and J are TRBV7-8 and TRBJ1-5; 7 bases align to TRBD1. V lost 5 bases to trimming and J lost 5 bases; unmatched junction nucleotides: 9. The CDR3 has 15 residues. Germline CDR1 is SGHVS and CDR2 is FQNEAQ. The CDR3 is CASSPRGLRHQPQHF. CDR3 nucleotide sequence: TGTGCCAGCAGCCCTAGGGGGCTAAGGCATCAGCCCCAGCATTTT.

Only a few counts were recorded for this clone. The chain recombines TRBV18 with TRBJ2-7; TRBD1 agrees at 8 bases. CDR1 is KGHSH, CDR2 LQKENI, per germline. The CDR3 extends over 14 amino acids. V lost 3 bases, J lost 5 bases, and 6 bases stayed unmatched. CDR3 sequence: CASSPQQTGDEQYF. CDR3 sequence (DNA): TGTGCCAGCTCACCCCAACAGACAGGGGACGAGCAGTACTTC.

The J gene is TRBJ2-7, the V gene TRBV5-4; D may be TRBD1 (6 bases). CDR1 and CDR2 from the germline V gene are SGHNT and YYREEE (reference sequence). Trimming pared 5 bases from V and 6 bases from J, leaving 15 bases between. This CDR3 contains 13 residues. Here the CDR3 DNA reads TGTGCCAGCAGGGACAGAATGCTCTCCGAGCAGTACTTC. Protein: CASRDRMLSEQYF.

The V and J genes are TRBV5-1 and TRBJ2-1; a possible D gene is TRBD1 (5 bases). The germline V and J ends were trimmed by 3 bases and 10 bases, with 11 bases remaining between them. The CDR3 extends over 12 amino acids. Looked up from germline, CDR1 is SGHRS and CDR2 is YFSETQ. The CDR3, as DNA: TGCGCCAGCAGCTCGGACCGACAGGAGCAGTTCTTC. Translating it yields CASSSDRQEQFF.

The CDR3 nucleotides are TGCAGCGTTGCAGGCCTCCCAAAAGGCTACACCTTC. Translated, it gives CSVAGLPKGYTF. The chain is built from TRBV29-1 and TRBJ1-2; D is unclear. This CDR3 region has 12 residues. V was cut by 4 bases and J by 8 bases, with 14 bases left in between. From germline, CDR1 is SQVTM and CDR2 ANQGSEA.

This clone was observed a handful of times. The chain links TRBV29-1 to TRBJ2-1, with D maybe TRBD2 (6 bases). The V end lost 7 bases, the J end lost 6 bases, and 16 bases lay between the germline ends. This CDR3 contains 13 residues. Germline V gene lookup returns CDR1 SQVTM and CDR2 ANQGSEA. CDR3 residues: CSGERYGGNEQFF. In nucleotides, the CDR3 is TGCAGCGGGGAGAGATACGGGGGCAATGAGCAGTTCTTC.

For the CDR3, the DNA is TGTGCCAGCAGTCGGACAGTAAACTATGGCTACACCTTC. It specifies CASSRTVNYGYTF. The V call is TRBV6-6, the J call TRBJ1-2; weak D call: TRBD1 (6 bases). Looked up from germline, CDR1 is MNHNY and CDR2 is SVGAGI (reference sequence). Trimming removed 5 bases from V and 2 bases from J, with 9 bases in between. This CDR3 comprises 13 residues.